Listed here are 28 T cell receptor beta chains from one sample, sequenced in a study of T cells in Graves' hyperthyroidism and ophthalmopathy. The investigators amplified TCR beta CDR3 regions from RNA transcripts. First-round RT-PCR with HTBI primers amplified the TCR CDR3 region. TCRdb independently ran MiXCR on the multiplex PCR reads; one entry per CDR3 protein. The sample carries over 500,000 distinct CDR3 sequences, over 15% recorded once. The sample consisted of blood. The receptors stem from a woman younger than 35 with Graves' ophthalmopathy.

This clonotype was detected ten times or more. The J gene is TRBJ2-7, the V gene TRBV7-2, with 10 bases lining up with TRBD2. The CDR3 loop spans 15 amino acids. Germline V lookup: CDR1 SGHTA, CDR2 FQGNSA. The V segment lost 5 bases and the J segment 3 bases; nucleotides outside the gene matches: 7. The CDR3 DNA is TGTGCCAGCAGCCCCCGGACTAGCGGTTACTACGAGCAGTACTTC. Its protein is CASSPRTSGYYEQYF.

Many counts were recorded for this clonotype. The V call is TRBV6-1, the J call TRBJ1-1; no definite D call. V lost 7 bases and J lost 1, with 10 bases in between. Looked up from germline, CDR1 is MNHNS and CDR2 is SASEGT. This CDR3 spans 13 amino acids. As DNA, the CDR3 is TGTGCCAGCAATCCGGGGAAGAACACTGAAGCTTTCTTT. It encodes CASNPGKNTEAFF.

This clonotype was detected many times. This chain links TRBV6-1 with TRBJ2-1, with no clear D. The CDR3 has 13 amino acids. V lost 7 bases and J lost 8, with 15 bases in between. Germline V gene sequence: CDR1 MNHNS, CDR2 SASEGT. The CDR3 protein is CASKELAAHEQFF. CDR3 DNA: TGTGCCAGCAAAGAGCTGGCGGCCCATGAGCAGTTCTTC.

V and J are TRBV24-1 and TRBJ1-6, with D unclear. The ends were cut back, 7 bases at V and 0 bases at J, with 3 bases in the middle. Germline V gives CDR1 KGHDR, CDR2 SFDVKD. The CDR3 runs 13 residues. This CDR3 reads CATRGSYNSPLHF. Written as DNA, the CDR3 is TGTGCCACCAGGGGCTCCTATAATTCACCCCTCCACTTT.

This chain connects TRBV5-6 to TRBJ2-5; D may be TRBD1 (6 bases). The CDR3 has 17 residues. V was cut by 0 bases and J by 5 bases, with 20 bases left in between. Germline CDR1 reads SGHDT; CDR2 reads YYEEEE. The CDR3 DNA follows: TGTGCCAGCAGCTTGGTGGGACACTCAAAAAGGGGTGAGACCCAGTACTTC. Its protein product is CASSLVGHSKRGETQYF.

V usage is TRBV4-1 and J usage is TRBJ1-6; D not certain. The CDR3 runs 16 residues. V dropped 0 bases and J dropped 5 bases, with 11 bases sitting between them. Germline V gene lookup returns CDR1 MGHRA and CDR2 YSYEKL. CDR3 loop: CASSQDSGYNNSPLHF. CDR3 DNA sequence: TGCGCCAGCAGCCAAGATTCAGGATACAATAATTCACCCCTCCACTTT.

V and J are TRBV6-2 or TRBV6-3 and TRBJ2-7; possible D gene TRBD1, 5 bases. CDR3 length: 15 residues. Trimming left V 5 bases short and J 5 bases short, with 19 bases between. Germline CDR1 MNHEY, CDR2 SVGEGT. CDR3 residues: CASSPGRSGQHEQYF. Here the CDR3 DNA reads TGTGCCAGCAGTCCTGGGCGGTCAGGGCAACACGAGCAGTACTTC.

This clonotype was recorded at least ten times. V gene TRBV7-6 combines with J gene TRBJ2-3, with 11 bases lining up with TRBD2. The V and J ends lost 5 bases and 0 bases, in that order; junction bases with no gene match: 10. The CDR3 has 18 amino acids. The V gene's germline CDR1 is SGHVS and CDR2 FNYEAQ. CDR3 protein: CASSMGLAAASSTDTQYF. In DNA, the CDR3 is TGTGCCAGCAGCATGGGACTAGCGGCAGCCTCTAGCACAGATACGCAGTATTTT.

This clonotype was detected ten times or more. V is TRBV28 and J is TRBJ1-1, with D perhaps matching TRBD1 (5 bases). The CDR3 is 13 residues long. V was trimmed by 10 bases and J by 1 base, leaving 13 bases between them. Germline values: CDR1 MDHEN, CDR2 SYDVKM. The CDR3, as DNA: TGTGCCACCACAAAGGGGCGGAACACTGAAGCTTTCTTT. Its protein is CATTKGRNTEAFF.

The V call is TRBV5-6, the J call TRBJ2-7; TRBD2 is a possible D gene (7 bases). This CDR3 comprises 15 residues. V lost 1 base to trimming and J lost 1 base, with 12 bases between them. Germline-derived CDR1 and CDR2 are SGHDT and YYEEEE. The CDR3 DNA reads as TGTGCCAGCAGCTTGCCGGGGGGCGTATCCTACGAGCAGTACTTC. Translated: CASSLPGGVSYEQYF.

The chain couples TRBV4-1 to TRBJ1-2; tentative D call: TRBD1 (5 bases). Germline V gene data show CDR1 as MGHRA and CDR2 as YSYEKL. The CDR3 is 16 amino acids. Trimming removed 1 base from V and 0 bases from J, with 12 bases in between. The CDR3, as DNA: TGCGCCAGCAGCCAAGCCTTTGACAGACCTAACTATGGCTACACCTTC. This encodes CASSQAFDRPNYGYTF.

This clonotype was observed many times. J is TRBJ2-5 and V is TRBV6-1; the D is unclear. V was clipped by 6 bases and J by 2 bases, with 10 bases between them. Per the germline V gene, CDR1 is MNHNS and CDR2 is SASEGT. The CDR3 runs 13 residues. The CDR3 DNA reads TGTGCCAGCAGGGTGGACGGACAAGAGACCCAGTACTTC. Translation gives CASRVDGQETQYF.

There are many counts of this clonotype. This chain joins TRBV20-1 and TRBJ2-3, with TRBD2 matching 8 bases. The CDR3 length is 14 residues. J lost 1 base, V lost 5 bases, and 5 bases had no gene match. Germline CDR1 DFQATT, CDR2 SNEGSKA (reference sequence). The CDR3 here is CSAGSGKGTDTQYF. The CDR3 DNA reads as TGCAGTGCTGGTAGCGGGAAGGGCACAGATACGCAGTATTTT.

This clonotype was picked up many times. The V and J genes are TRBV30 and TRBJ2-1; tentative D call: TRBD1 (5 bases). This CDR3 spans 11 amino acids. V lost 5 bases and J lost 4, with 6 bases in between. The germline CDR1 and CDR2 sequences are GTSNPN and SVGIG (reference sequence). Here the CDR3 reads CAWSGYNEQFF. Written as DNA, the CDR3 is TGTGCCTGGTCAGGGTACAATGAGCAGTTCTTC.

This clonotype was counted a few times. The CDR3 DNA reads TGTGCCAGCGGGTTCCAGACTTCAGGTTTGACTGAAGCTTTCTTT. This encodes CASGFQTSGLTEAFF. The chain combines TRBV5-8 with TRBJ1-1, with unresolved D. This CDR3 comprises 15 residues. Per germline, CDR1 SGHTS and CDR2 YDEGEE. Deletions cut 7 bases from V and 5 bases from J, with 21 bases between.

CDR3 sequence: CASSLSPGDQPQHF. DNA for the CDR3: TGTGCCAGCAGCTTATCCCCAGGGGATCAGCCCCAGCATTTT. This chain links TRBV7-9 with TRBJ1-5; D is perhaps TRBD1 (6 bases). V was trimmed by 2 bases and J by 5 bases, leaving 10 bases between them. The CDR3 contains 14 residues. From germline, CDR1 is SEHNR and CDR2 FQNEAQ (reference sequence).

This clonotype was picked up a small number of times. The V and J genes are TRBV7-3 and TRBJ2-3, with 14 bases aligning to TRBD2. The CDR3 has 17 amino acids. V trimming: 2 bases; J trimming: 1 base; junction bases outside the gene matches: 2. CDR1 and CDR2 from the germline V gene are SGHTA and FQGTGA. CDR3 bases: TGTGCCAGCAGCTTAGCGGGACTAGCGGGGGGCACAGATACGCAGTATTTT. Translation: CASSLAGLAGGTDTQYF.

This clonotype appeared many times. The chain couples TRBV2 to TRBJ2-1; the D call may be TRBD1 or TRBD2 (6 bases each). The germline V and J ends were trimmed by 7 bases and 4 bases, with 11 bases remaining between them. Germline lookup yields CDR1 SNHLY and CDR2 FYNNEI. The CDR3 has 13 residues. CDR3 in amino acids: CASNEGGYNEQFF. The CDR3 region has the DNA TGTGCCAGCAATGAGGGGGGATACAATGAGCAGTTCTTC. The full variable domain, rest sourced from reference TRBV2 and TRBJ2-1, is EPEVTQTPSHQVTQMGQEVILRCVPISNHLYFYWYRQILGQKVEFLVSFYNNEISEKSEIFDDQFSVERPDGSNFTLKIRSTKLEDSAMYFCASNEGGYNEQFFGPGTRLTVL.

The chain joins TRBV6-2 or TRBV6-3 to TRBJ2-1; TRBD2 aligns across 13 bases. Per germline, CDR1 MNHEY and CDR2 SVGEGT. This CDR3 is built from 19 residues. J gave up 9 bases and V 7 bases, and 21 bases lay outside the gene matches. The CDR3 loop reads CASTMQLAGGPRDISEQFF. The CDR3 DNA is TGTGCCAGCACCATGCAACTAGCGGGAGGGCCGAGGGACATCTCTGAGCAGTTCTTC.

This clonotype was counted many times. This rearrangement joins TRBV2 to TRBJ1-4; 7 bases align to TRBD1. V shed 4 bases and J 8 bases; nucleotides not matched to a gene: 10. The CDR3 spans 15 residues. Germline CDR1 SNHLY, CDR2 FYNNEI. The CDR3 spells CASSVPTGSREKLFF. The CDR3 nucleotides are TGTGCCAGCAGTGTTCCGACAGGGAGTAGAGAAAAACTGTTTTTT.

This clonotype was seen repeatedly, ten times or more. This chain joins TRBV6-2 or TRBV6-3 and TRBJ1-1; D remains unclear. The germline V gene encodes CDR1 MNHEY and CDR2 SVGEGT. The germline V and J ends were trimmed by 0 bases and 5 bases, with 4 bases remaining between them. The CDR3 is 12 residues long. In DNA, the CDR3 is TGTGCCAGCAGTTACTCTACGACTGAAGCTTTCTTT. It specifies CASSYSTTEAFF.

The V gene is TRBV7-8, the J gene TRBJ2-5; 7 bases map to TRBD1. This CDR3 region has 17 residues. With V trimmed by 2 bases and J by 1 base, 10 bases remained unmatched. The germline gives CDR1 SGHVS, CDR2 FQNEAQ. CDR3 in amino acids: CASSLKGDSRFQETQYF. Written as DNA, the CDR3 is TGTGCCAGCAGCTTAAAGGGGGACAGCCGGTTCCAAGAGACCCAGTACTTC.

At least ten counts were recorded for this clonotype. The chain has TRBV2 and TRBJ1-1, with a tentative D call TRBD1 (5 bases). Germline CDR1 reads SNHLY; CDR2 reads FYNNEI. Trimming took off 2 bases at V and 1 base at J, with 11 bases between the two ends. The CDR3 loop spans 15 amino acids. CDR3 sequence: CASSEPGATNTEAFF. The DNA of the CDR3 is TGTGCCAGCAGTGAACCTGGGGCGACGAACACTGAAGCTTTCTTT.

The chain links TRBV7-2 to TRBJ2-2, with TRBD2 identical over 12 bases. The CDR3 loop spans 18 amino acids. J was trimmed by 3 bases and V by 3 bases; bases with no gene match: 8. Germline V gene sequence: CDR1 SGHTA, CDR2 FQGNSA. The CDR3 DNA follows: TGTGCCAGCAGCTTCTCTAGCGGGGGGGGGACCTACACCGGGGAGCTGTTTTTT. Protein product: CASSFSSGGGTYTGELFF.

The table lists this clonotype with many counts. The chain is built from TRBV3-1 and TRBJ2-1; D remains unclear. Germline V CDR1 and CDR2: LGHDT, YNNKEL (reference sequence). This CDR3 comprises 12 residues. V was cut by 4 bases and J by 6 bases, with 7 bases left in between. The CDR3 loop is CASSPTGNEQFF. DNA of the CDR3: TGTGCCAGCAGCCCAACGGGCAATGAGCAGTTCTTC.

This chain joins TRBV29-1 and TRBJ1-2, with 10 bases matching TRBD1. The V and J ends lost 7 bases and 6 bases, in that order; junction bases with no gene match: 5. There are 12 residues in the CDR3. The germline CDR1 and CDR2 sequences are SQVTM and ANQGSEA. For the CDR3, the DNA is TGCAGCGGCCGGGACAGGGGAGATGGCTACACCTTC. Its protein is CSGRDRGDGYTF.

For this clonotype: This clone may be a read error of a much larger clone one base away. The chain combines TRBV12-3 or TRBV12-4 with TRBJ2-5, with 7 bases aligning to TRBD2. The CDR3 is 14 residues long. The CDR3 sequence: CASSLSSGQGTQYF. CDR3 nucleotides: TGTGCCAGCAGTCTCTCTAGCGGCCAAGGGACCCAGTACTTC.

This clonotype was detected ten times or more. The chain uses TRBV7-3 and TRBJ2-3, with TRBD2 identical over 13 bases. This CDR3 region has 17 residues. Trimming cost V 2 bases and J 5 bases; bases outside gene matches: 7. CDR1 and CDR2 from the germline V gene are SGHTA and FQGTGA. DNA of the CDR3: TGTGCCAGCAGCTTAGGTGGACTAGCGGGAGAGGGAGATACGCAGTATTTT. Translated, it gives CASSLGGLAGEGDTQYF.